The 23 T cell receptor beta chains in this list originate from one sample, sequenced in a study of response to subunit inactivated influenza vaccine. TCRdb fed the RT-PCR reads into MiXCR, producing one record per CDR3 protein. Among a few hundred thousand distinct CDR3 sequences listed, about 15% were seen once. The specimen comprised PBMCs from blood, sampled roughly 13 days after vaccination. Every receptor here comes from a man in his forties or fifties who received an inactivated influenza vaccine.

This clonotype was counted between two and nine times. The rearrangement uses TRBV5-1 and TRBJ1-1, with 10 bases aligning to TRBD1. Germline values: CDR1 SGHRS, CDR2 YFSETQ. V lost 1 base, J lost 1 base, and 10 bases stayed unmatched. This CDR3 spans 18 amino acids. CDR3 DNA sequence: TGCGCCAGCAGCTTGCGAACAGGACAGGGGGATTCGAACACTGAAGCTTTCTTT. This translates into CASSLRTGQGDSNTEAFF.

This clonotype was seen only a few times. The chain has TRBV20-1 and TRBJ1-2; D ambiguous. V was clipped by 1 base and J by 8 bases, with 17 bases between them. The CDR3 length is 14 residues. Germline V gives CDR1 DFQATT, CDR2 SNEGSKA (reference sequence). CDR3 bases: TGCAGTGCTAGAGGCATGAGGAGGGATGGCGGCTACACCTTC. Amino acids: CSARGMRRDGGYTF.

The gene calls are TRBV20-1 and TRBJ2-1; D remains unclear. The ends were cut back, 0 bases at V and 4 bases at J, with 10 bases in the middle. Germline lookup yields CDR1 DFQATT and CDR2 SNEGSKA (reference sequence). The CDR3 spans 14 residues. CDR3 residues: CSARDGHFYNEQFF. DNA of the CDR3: TGCAGTGCTAGAGATGGGCACTTTTACAATGAGCAGTTCTTC.

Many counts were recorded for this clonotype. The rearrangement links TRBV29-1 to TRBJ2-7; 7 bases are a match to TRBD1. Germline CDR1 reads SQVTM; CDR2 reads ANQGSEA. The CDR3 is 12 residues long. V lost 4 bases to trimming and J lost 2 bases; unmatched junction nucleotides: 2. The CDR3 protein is CSVATGPYEQYF. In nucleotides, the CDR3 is TGCAGCGTTGCGACAGGGCCCTACGAGCAGTACTTC.

The CDR3 nucleotides are TGCGCCAGCAGCCCCTACCCCGGTGGGGGCAATGGCTACACCTTC. Translated: CASSPYPGGGNGYTF. V gene TRBV5-1 combines with J gene TRBJ1-2, with D possibly TRBD1 on 6 matching bases. The germline V gene encodes CDR1 SGHRS and CDR2 YFSETQ. The CDR3 contains 15 residues. V lost 4 bases, J lost 6 bases, and 19 bases lay in between.

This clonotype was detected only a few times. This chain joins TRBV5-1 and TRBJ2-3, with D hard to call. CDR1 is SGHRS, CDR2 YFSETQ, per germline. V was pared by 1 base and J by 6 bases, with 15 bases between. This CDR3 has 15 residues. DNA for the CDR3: TGCGCCAGCAGCTTGACAACCCCTGAGGTGGATACGCAGTATTTT. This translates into CASSLTTPEVDTQYF.

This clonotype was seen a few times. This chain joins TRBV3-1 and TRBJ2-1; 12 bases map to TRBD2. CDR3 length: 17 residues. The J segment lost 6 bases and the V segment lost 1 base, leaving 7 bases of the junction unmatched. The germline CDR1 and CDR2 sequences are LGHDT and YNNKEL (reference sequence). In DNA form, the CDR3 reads TGTGCCAGCAGCCAAGGACTAGCGGGAGTTTTGGGCAATGAGCAGTTCTTC. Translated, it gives CASSQGLAGVLGNEQFF.

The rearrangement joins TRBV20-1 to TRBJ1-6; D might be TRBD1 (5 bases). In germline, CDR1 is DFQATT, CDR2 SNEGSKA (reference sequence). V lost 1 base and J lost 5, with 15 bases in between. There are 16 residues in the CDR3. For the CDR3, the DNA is TGCAGTGCTAGAGTACCGGGGCGGAGGGATAATTCACCCCTCCACTTT. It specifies CSARVPGRRDNSPLHF.

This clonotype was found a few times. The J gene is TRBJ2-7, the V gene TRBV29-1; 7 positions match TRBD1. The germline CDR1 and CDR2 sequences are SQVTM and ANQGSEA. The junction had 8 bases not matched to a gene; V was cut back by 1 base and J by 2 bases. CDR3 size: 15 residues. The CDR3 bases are TGCAGCGTTGAAGGACAGGGAGAGGGTACCTACGAGCAGTACTTC. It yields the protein CSVEGQGEGTYEQYF.

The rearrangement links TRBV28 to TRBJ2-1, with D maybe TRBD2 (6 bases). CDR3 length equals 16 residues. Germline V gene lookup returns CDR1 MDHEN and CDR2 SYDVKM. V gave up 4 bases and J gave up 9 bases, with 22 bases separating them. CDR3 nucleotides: TGTGCCAGCAGTTCATGGGACGGGGGAGTTTCCGCTGAGCAGTTCTTC. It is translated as CASSSWDGGVSAEQFF.

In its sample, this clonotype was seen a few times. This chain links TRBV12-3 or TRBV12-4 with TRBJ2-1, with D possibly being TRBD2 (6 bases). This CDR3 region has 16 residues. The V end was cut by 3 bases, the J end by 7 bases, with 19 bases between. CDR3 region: CASSFDRELTRNEQFF. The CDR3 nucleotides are TGTGCCAGCAGTTTCGATCGGGAGTTGACCCGGAATGAGCAGTTCTTC.

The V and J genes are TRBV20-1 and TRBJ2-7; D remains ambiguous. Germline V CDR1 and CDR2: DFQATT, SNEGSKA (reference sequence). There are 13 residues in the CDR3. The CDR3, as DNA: TGCAGGGTTAAGGCACTACCAACCTACGAGCAGTACTTC. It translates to CRVKALPTYEQYF.

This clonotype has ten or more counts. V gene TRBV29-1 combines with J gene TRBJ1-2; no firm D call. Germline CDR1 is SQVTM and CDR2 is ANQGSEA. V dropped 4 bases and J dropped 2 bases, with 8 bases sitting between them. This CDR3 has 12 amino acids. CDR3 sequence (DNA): TGCAGCGTTGGTCCGGGAAACTATGGCTACACCTTC. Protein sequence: CSVGPGNYGYTF. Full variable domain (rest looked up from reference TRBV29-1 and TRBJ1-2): SAVISQKPSRDICQRGTSLTIQCQVDSQVTMMFWYRQQPGQSLTLIATANQGSEATYESGFVIDKFPISRPNLTFSTLTVSNMSPEDSSIYLCSVGPGNYGYTFGSGTRLTVV.

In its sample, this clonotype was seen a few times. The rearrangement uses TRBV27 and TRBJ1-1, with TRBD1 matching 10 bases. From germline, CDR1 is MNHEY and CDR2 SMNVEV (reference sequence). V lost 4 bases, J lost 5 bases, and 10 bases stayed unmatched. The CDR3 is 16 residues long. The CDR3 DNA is TGTGCCAGCAGTTCCAGGACAGGGGGGTTTTATACTGAAGCTTTCTTT. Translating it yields CASSSRTGGFYTEAFF.

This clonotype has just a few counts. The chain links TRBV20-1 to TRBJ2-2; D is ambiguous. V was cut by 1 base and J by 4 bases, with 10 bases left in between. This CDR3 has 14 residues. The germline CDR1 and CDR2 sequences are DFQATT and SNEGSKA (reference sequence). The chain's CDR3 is CSARVVGFTGELFF. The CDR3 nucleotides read TGCAGTGCTAGAGTGGTGGGGTTCACCGGGGAGCTGTTTTTT.

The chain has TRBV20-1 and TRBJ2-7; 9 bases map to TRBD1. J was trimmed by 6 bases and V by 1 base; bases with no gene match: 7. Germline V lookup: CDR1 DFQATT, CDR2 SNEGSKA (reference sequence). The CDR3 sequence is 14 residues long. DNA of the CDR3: TGCAGTGCTAGAGTCGGACAGGGGTTTCGCGAGCAGTACTTC. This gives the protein CSARVGQGFREQYF.

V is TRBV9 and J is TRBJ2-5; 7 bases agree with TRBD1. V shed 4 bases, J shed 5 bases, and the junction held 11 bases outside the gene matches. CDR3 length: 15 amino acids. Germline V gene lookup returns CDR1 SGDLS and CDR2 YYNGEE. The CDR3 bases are TGTGCCAGCAGCAACCGACAGGGTGAGGCGGAGACCCAGTACTTC. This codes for CASSNRQGEAETQYF.

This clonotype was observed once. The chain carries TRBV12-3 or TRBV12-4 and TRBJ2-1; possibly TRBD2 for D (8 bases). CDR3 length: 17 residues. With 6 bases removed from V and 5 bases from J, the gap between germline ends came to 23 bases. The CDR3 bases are TGTGCCAGCAGGAGGGACAGTTGGCGGGGGGTTAACAATGAGCAGTTCTTC. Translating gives CASRRDSWRGVNNEQFF.

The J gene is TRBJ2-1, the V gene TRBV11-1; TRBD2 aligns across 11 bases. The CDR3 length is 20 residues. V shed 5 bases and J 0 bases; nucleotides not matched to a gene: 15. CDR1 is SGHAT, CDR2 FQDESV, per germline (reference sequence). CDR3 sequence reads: CASSPGWTSGRWSSYNEQFF. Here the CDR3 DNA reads TGTGCCAGCAGCCCAGGCTGGACTAGCGGGCGTTGGAGCTCCTACAATGAGCAGTTCTTC. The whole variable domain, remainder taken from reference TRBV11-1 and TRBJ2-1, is EAEVAQSPRYKITEKSQAVAFWCDPISGHATLYWYRQILGQGPELLVQFQDESVVDDSQLPKDRFSAERLKGVDSTLKIQPAELGDSAMYLCASSPGWTSGRWSSYNEQFFGPGTRLTVL.

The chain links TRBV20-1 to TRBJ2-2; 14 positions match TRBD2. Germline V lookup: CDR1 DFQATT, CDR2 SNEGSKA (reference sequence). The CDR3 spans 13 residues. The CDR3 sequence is CRGLAGDTGELFF. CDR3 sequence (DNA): TGCAGGGGACTAGCGGGAGACACCGGGGAGCTGTTTTTT.

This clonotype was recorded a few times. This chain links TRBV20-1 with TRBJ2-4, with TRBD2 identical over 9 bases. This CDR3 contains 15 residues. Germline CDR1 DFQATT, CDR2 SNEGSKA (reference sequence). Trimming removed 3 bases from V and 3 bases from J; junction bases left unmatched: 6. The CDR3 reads CSARGGGAVKNIQYF. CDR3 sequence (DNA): TGCAGTGCTAGGGGCGGGGGGGCCGTCAAAAACATTCAGTACTTC.

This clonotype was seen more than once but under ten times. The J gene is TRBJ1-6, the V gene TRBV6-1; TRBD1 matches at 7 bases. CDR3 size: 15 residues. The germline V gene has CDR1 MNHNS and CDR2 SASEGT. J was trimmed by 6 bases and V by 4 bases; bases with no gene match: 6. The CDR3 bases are TGTGCCAGCAGTGCTCGACAGGGAGTTAATTCACCCCTCCACTTT. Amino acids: CASSARQGVNSPLHF.

The CDR3 is CASTARQGMNTEAFF. The CDR3 coding sequence is TGCGCCAGCACCGCGAGACAGGGAATGAACACTGAAGCTTTCTTT. The J gene is TRBJ1-1, the V gene TRBV5-1; 7 bases match TRBD1. Germline loops: CDR1 SGHRS, CDR2 YFSETQ. V lost 6 bases, J lost 0 bases, and 8 bases stayed unmatched. CDR3 size: 15 residues.